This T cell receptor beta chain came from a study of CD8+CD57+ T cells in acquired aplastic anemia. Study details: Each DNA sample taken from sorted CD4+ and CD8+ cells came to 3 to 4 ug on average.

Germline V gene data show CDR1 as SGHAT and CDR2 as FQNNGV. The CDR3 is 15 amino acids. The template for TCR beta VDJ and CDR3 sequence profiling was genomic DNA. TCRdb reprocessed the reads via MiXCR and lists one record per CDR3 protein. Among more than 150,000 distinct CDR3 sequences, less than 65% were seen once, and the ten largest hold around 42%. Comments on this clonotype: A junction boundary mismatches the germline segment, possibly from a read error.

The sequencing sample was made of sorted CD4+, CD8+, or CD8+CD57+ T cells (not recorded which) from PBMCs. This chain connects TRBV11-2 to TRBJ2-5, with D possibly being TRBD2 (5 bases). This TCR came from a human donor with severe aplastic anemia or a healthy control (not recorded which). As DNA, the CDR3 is TGTGCCAGCAGCGGAGCGGCAGGAAGAGAAGAGGCCCAGTACTTC. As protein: CASSGAAGREEAQYF.